This T cell receptor beta chain was identified in a study of regulatory and conventional T cells in RAG deficiency. Libraries were prepared by immunoSEQ multiplex PCR; TCRdb keeps only in-frame clonotypes and omits some of them. The sample lists under 20,000 clones, about 87% occurring once. Blood CD4+ CD25-high CD127-low regulatory T cells supplied the genomic DNA template. General observations from the study: Omenn patients showed >90% Treg-Tconv overlap and shorter CDR3 lengths. In Omenn syndrome, sorted "Tregs" may be peripherally activated cells.

As concerns this clone: Its antigen is unknown.

The length of the CDR3 is 12 residues. The V gene's germline CDR1 is GTSNPN and CDR2 SVGIG (reference sequence). V was shortened by 2 bases and J by 5 bases, with 10 bases between the two germline ends. These same data were also listed under a study on regulatory T cells. That report notes: The primer mix had 52 TRBV and 13 TRBJ primers.

Sequenced input: Tregs sorted from blood. The gene calls are TRBV30 and TRBJ2-7; the D gene is possibly TRBD2 (7 bases). This TCR was recovered from a human donor in good health. CDR3 sequence: CAWSRGGNEQYF. CDR3 sequence (DNA): TGTGCCTGGAGTAGGGGGGGGAACGAGCAGTACTTC.